These T cell receptor beta chains were read from a single sample in a study of T cells in localized non-small cell lung cancer. Data came from immunoSEQ multiplex PCR; TCRdb stores just in-frame clones and leaves some out. The sample comprises over 45,000 clones, 70% to 80% of which are singletons, and roughly a sixth rests with the top ten. The specimen comprised peripheral blood, sampled before any cancer treatment. The receptor set was obtained from a man between 40 and 70 years old with stage I squamous cell lung carcinoma. The CDR3 runs from the conserved cysteine through the conserved F or W. Fields, in order: CDR3 protein, CDR3 DNA, V gene, J gene, clone size, D gene. The D gene is left open where the match is weak. Not every row has a clone size; where given, it reads once, few, many or a size class.

CDR3 protein: CASSQGQGWNTIYF
CDR3 DNA: TGTGCCAGCAGCCAAGGGCAGGGGTGGAACACCATATATTTT
V gene: TRBV7-2
J gene: TRBJ1-3
clone size: .
D gene: .

CDR3 protein: CASSLTGPYGETQYF
CDR3 DNA: TGTGCCAGCAGCTTAACAGGGCCCTACGGGGAGACCCAGTACTTC
V gene: TRBV7-9
J gene: TRBJ2-5
clone size: .
D gene: .

CDR3 protein: CSVVQGLNQPQHF
CDR3 DNA: TGCAGCGTTGTTCAGGGGCTCAATCAGCCCCAGCATTTT
V gene: TRBV29-1
J gene: TRBJ1-5
clone size: .
D gene: .

CDR3 protein: CSVEDRTGGFYGYTF
CDR3 DNA: TGCAGCGTTGAAGATCGGACAGGGGGTTTCTATGGCTACACCTTC
V gene: TRBV29-1
J gene: TRBJ1-2
clone size: .
D gene: TRBD1

CDR3 protein: CASSVGSSTYNEQFF
CDR3 DNA: TGTGCCAGCAGCGTAGGTTCGTCCACCTACAATGAGCAGTTCTTC
V gene: TRBV9
J gene: TRBJ2-1
clone size: .
D gene: .

CDR3 protein: CASSLSDLSGELFF
CDR3 DNA: TGTGCCAGCAGCCTTTCGGACCTGTCCGGGGAGCTGTTTTTT
V gene: TRBV7-3
J gene: TRBJ2-2
clone size: .
D gene: .

CDR3 protein: CASSETRQGSAGYTF
CDR3 DNA: TGTGCCAGCAGTGAAACGCGGCAGGGGAGTGCTGGCTACACCTTC
V gene: TRBV6-1
J gene: TRBJ1-2
clone size: few
D gene: .

CDR3 protein: CASSATGANQPQHF
CDR3 DNA: TGTGCCAGCAGTGCTACAGGGGCCAATCAGCCCCAGCATTTT
V gene: TRBV6-5
J gene: TRBJ1-5
clone size: .
D gene: TRBD1

CDR3 protein: CASSSYRGGEQFF
CDR3 DNA: TGTGCCAGCAGTTCCTACAGGGGCGGTGAGCAGTTCTTC
V gene: TRBV27
J gene: TRBJ2-1
clone size: .
D gene: TRBD1

CDR3 protein: CASSDQGARGEAFF
CDR3 DNA: TGTGCCAGCAGTGACCAGGGGGCGCGGGGTGAAGCTTTCTTT
V gene: TRBV6-6
J gene: TRBJ1-1
clone size: once
D gene: TRBD1

CDR3 protein: CASSLGTSSSNQPQHF
CDR3 DNA: TGTGCCAGCAGCTTAGGAACAAGTTCTAGCAATCAGCCCCAGCATTTT
V gene: TRBV7-8
J gene: TRBJ1-5
clone size: .
D gene: .

CDR3 protein: CASSPPGQGIGSPLHF
CDR3 DNA: TGTGCCAGCTCACCACCGGGACAGGGGATCGGGTCACCCCTCCACTTT
V gene: TRBV18
J gene: TRBJ1-6
clone size: .
D gene: TRBD1

CDR3 protein: CASSLTAGWKETQYF
CDR3 DNA: TGTGCCAGCAGCTTAACGGCAGGGTGGAAAGAGACCCAGTACTTC
V gene: TRBV7-3
J gene: TRBJ2-5
clone size: .
D gene: .

CDR3 protein: CASSVQGPQETQYF
CDR3 DNA: TGTGCCAGCAGTGTGCAGGGGCCGCAAGAGACCCAGTACTTC
V gene: TRBV2
J gene: TRBJ2-5
clone size: few
D gene: .

CDR3 protein: CAISPGLGSGNTIYF
CDR3 DNA: TGTGCCATCAGTCCGGGACTGGGCTCTGGAAACACCATATATTTT
V gene: TRBV10-3
J gene: TRBJ1-3
clone size: .
D gene: .

CDR3 protein: CASSLYTGAGSEAFF
CDR3 DNA: TGCGCCAGCAGCTTGTATACAGGGGCCGGGTCTGAAGCTTTCTTT
V gene: TRBV5-1
J gene: TRBJ1-1
clone size: .
D gene: TRBD1

CDR3 protein: CASTASAGGSTGELFF
CDR3 DNA: TGTGCCAGCACCGCCTCCGCTGGGGGCTCAACCGGGGAGCTGTTTTTT
V gene: TRBV11-2
J gene: TRBJ2-2
clone size: .
D gene: .

CDR3 protein: CASSYPEERANYGYTF
CDR3 DNA: TGTGCCAGCAGTTACCCGGAGGAGAGGGCCAACTATGGCTACACCTTC
V gene: TRBV6-6
J gene: TRBJ1-2
clone size: few
D gene: .

CDR3 protein: CASSYSAAYNEQFF
CDR3 DNA: TGTGCCAGCAGTTACTCGGCAGCCTACAATGAGCAGTTCTTC
V gene: TRBV6-5
J gene: TRBJ2-1
clone size: .
D gene: .

CDR3 protein: CASSLVRGMNTEAFF
CDR3 DNA: TGCGCCAGCAGCTTGGTTCGGGGGATGAACACTGAAGCTTTCTTT
V gene: TRBV5-1
J gene: TRBJ1-1
clone size: .
D gene: .

CDR3 protein: CSVATGTNQPQHF
CDR3 DNA: TGCAGCGTTGCAACAGGGACGAATCAGCCCCAGCATTTT
V gene: TRBV29-1
J gene: TRBJ1-5
clone size: once
D gene: .

CDR3 protein: CASSQDGSELNNEQFF
CDR3 DNA: TGCGCCAGCAGCCAAGATGGCTCCGAGCTAAACAATGAGCAGTTCTTC
V gene: TRBV4-1
J gene: TRBJ2-1
clone size: few
D gene: .

CDR3 protein: CASRFVNTEAFF
CDR3 DNA: TGCGCCAGCCGCTTTGTGAACACTGAAGCTTTCTTT
V gene: TRBV10-1
J gene: TRBJ1-1
clone size: .
D gene: .

CDR3 protein: CAWSVKRRTLHF
CDR3 DNA: TGTGCCTGGAGTGTAAAGCGGAGGACCCTCCACTTT
V gene: TRBV30
J gene: TRBJ1-6
clone size: .
D gene: .

CDR3 protein: CASSYSRDSIYEQYF
CDR3 DNA: TGTGCCAGCAGTTACTCCCGCGACAGTATCTACGAGCAGTACTTC
V gene: TRBV6-5
J gene: TRBJ2-7
clone size: .
D gene: .

CDR3 protein: CASSLEGRLNQPQHF
CDR3 DNA: TGTGCCAGCAGCTTAGAAGGCAGGCTTAATCAGCCCCAGCATTTT
V gene: TRBV7-2
J gene: TRBJ1-5
clone size: few
D gene: .

CDR3 protein: CASKGGTGGLWGEKLFF
CDR3 DNA: TGTGCCAGCAAAGGTGGGACAGGGGGTCTTTGGGGTGAAAAACTGTTTTTT
V gene: TRBV27
J gene: TRBJ1-4
clone size: .
D gene: TRBD1

CDR3 protein: CASSFGGSNTGELFF
CDR3 DNA: TGTGCCAGCAGCTTTGGCGGTTCGAACACCGGGGAGCTGTTTTTT
V gene: TRBV7-9
J gene: TRBJ2-2
clone size: .
D gene: .

CDR3 protein: CASSSRSSYEQYF
CDR3 DNA: TGTGCCAGCAGCTCCAGGAGCTCCTACGAGCAGTACTTC
V gene: TRBV7-8
J gene: TRBJ2-7
clone size: .
D gene: .

CDR3 protein: CASSFSFSGNTIYF
CDR3 DNA: TGTGCCAGCAGCTTCTCCTTCTCTGGAAACACCATATATTTT
V gene: TRBV7-2
J gene: TRBJ1-3
clone size: .
D gene: .

CDR3 protein: CASSLSGGDFAIGYTF
CDR3 DNA: TGCGCCAGCAGCTTATCAGGGGGCGACTTTGCGATAGGCTACACCTTC
V gene: TRBV5-1
J gene: TRBJ1-2
clone size: once
D gene: TRBD1

CDR3 protein: CASRDSGNTIYF
CDR3 DNA: TGTGCCAGCAGGGACTCTGGAAACACCATATATTTT
V gene: TRBV2
J gene: TRBJ1-3
clone size: .
D gene: .

CDR3 protein: CASSPPGTSGGSGEQYF
CDR3 DNA: TGTGCCAGCAGCCCACCCGGGACTAGCGGGGGGAGCGGTGAGCAGTACTTC
V gene: TRBV9
J gene: TRBJ2-7
clone size: .
D gene: TRBD2

CDR3 protein: CASSLSADGQPQHF
CDR3 DNA: TGTGCCAGCAGCCTCTCGGCGGACGGTCAGCCCCAGCATTTT
V gene: TRBV11-2
J gene: TRBJ1-5
clone size: .
D gene: .

CDR3 protein: CASSPASFTSGGAWDTQYF
CDR3 DNA: TGTGCCAGCAGCCCGGCGAGCTTTACTAGCGGGGGGGCGTGGGATACGCAGTATTTT
V gene: TRBV5-4
J gene: TRBJ2-3
clone size: .
D gene: TRBD2

CDR3 protein: CASSTSLLAGGRGTQYF
CDR3 DNA: TGTGCCAGCAGTACTTCCCTACTAGCGGGGGGCCGGGGGACCCAGTACTTC
V gene: TRBV27
J gene: TRBJ2-5
clone size: once
D gene: TRBD2

CDR3 protein: CASTTSQETQYF
CDR3 DNA: TGTGCCAGCACCACTAGTCAAGAGACCCAGTACTTC
V gene: TRBV7-9
J gene: TRBJ2-5
clone size: .
D gene: .

CDR3 protein: CASNVWEDTEAFF
CDR3 DNA: TGTGCCAGTAATGTGTGGGAGGACACTGAAGCTTTCTTT
V gene: TRBV19
J gene: TRBJ1-1
clone size: .
D gene: .

CDR3 protein: CATQGGSKLFF
CDR3 DNA: TGTGCCACACAGGGGGGAAGTAAACTGTTTTTT
V gene: TRBV19
J gene: TRBJ1-4
clone size: .
D gene: TRBD1

CDR3 protein: CASSLSDRYQPQHF
CDR3 DNA: TGTGCCAGCAGCTTATCGGACAGATATCAGCCCCAGCATTTT
V gene: TRBV7-6
J gene: TRBJ1-5
clone size: .
D gene: .

CDR3 protein: CASSYGRGVNEQFF
CDR3 DNA: TGTGCCAGCAGTTACGGGCGGGGGGTCAATGAGCAGTTCTTC
V gene: TRBV6-5
J gene: TRBJ2-1
clone size: .
D gene: TRBD2

CDR3 protein: CASSKIAGLTDTQYF
CDR3 DNA: TGTGCCAGCAGCAAGATAGCGGGCCTCACAGATACGCAGTATTTT
V gene: TRBV21-1
J gene: TRBJ2-3
clone size: .
D gene: .

CDR3 protein: CASSLGGRSEQYF
CDR3 DNA: TGTGCCAGCAGCTTGGGGGGCCGATCCGAGCAGTACTTC
V gene: TRBV5-4
J gene: TRBJ2-7
clone size: .
D gene: .

CDR3 protein: CASSLRRLGNTEAFF
CDR3 DNA: TGTGCCAGCAGCTTACGTAGGCTAGGGAACACTGAAGCTTTCTTT
V gene: TRBV7-2
J gene: TRBJ1-1
clone size: .
D gene: .

CDR3 protein: CASSAGSVPSPLHF
CDR3 DNA: TGTGCCAGCAGCGCCGGATCTGTACCTTCACCCCTCCACTTT
V gene: TRBV5-5
J gene: TRBJ1-6
clone size: .
D gene: .